This T cell receptor beta chain was captured in a study of T cells after yellow fever vaccination. Whole-study context: With SMART-Seq v4 Ultra Low Input, the fractions containing low cell numbers were prepared. General study findings and limits: Highly abundant clonotypes carried over from the bulk population could end up in FACS-sorted repertoires as contaminants.

A single record per CDR3 protein comes from TCRdb applying MiXCR to the 5' RACE reads. The sample lists some 300,000 distinct CDR3 sequences, approximately 8% occurring once. Points on this clonotype: The target antigen is unknown.

J was trimmed by 10 bases and V by 2 bases; bases with no gene match: 8. The CDR3 contains 15 residues. The chain couples TRBV12-3 or TRBV12-4 to TRBJ1-6; 7 bases fit TRBD1. The sequence was collected from a man between 18 and 35 years old who received the YFV17D yellow fever vaccine. The specimen comprised CD4+ T cells sorted from PBMCs, sampled 5 days after the yellow fever booster vaccination. This CDR3 is CASSLLQGSWSPLHF. CDR3 nucleotides: TGTGCCAGCAGTTTACTACAGGGGAGTTGGTCACCCCTCCACTTT.